This T cell receptor beta chain was sequenced in a study of OX40 agonist ivuxolimab in advanced cancers. Study-level information: Partial responses were achieved by three patients, one with hepatocellular carcinoma and two with cutaneous melanoma.

Study results and caveats: Expanded clones tended on average to be more numerous among CD8+ T cells than CD4+.

The method was immunoSEQ multiplex PCR; TCRdb's version includes in-frame clones alone and lacks a portion of them. The sample lists some 120,000 clones, about nine tenths seen once, with 0.7% to 0.85% in the top ten. Comment on this clone: As yet, its antigen is unknown.

Germline V gene data show CDR1 as MDHEN and CDR2 as SYDVKM. The CDR3 spans 15 residues. With V trimmed by 3 bases and J by 3 bases, 7 bases remained unmatched. Sequences were derived from CD4+ or CD8+ T cells sorted from blood, sampled in a trial of the OX40 agonist ivuxolimab. This clonotype was obtained from an adult with an advanced solid tumor such as melanoma, head and neck, liver or kidney cancer. V is TRBV28 and J is TRBJ2-7; 8 nucleotides match TRBD1. CDR3 DNA sequence: TGTGCCAGCAGTTTGACAGGGGTGGGTAGCTACGAGCAGTACTTC. Its protein is CASSLTGVGSYEQYF. The complete variable domain, with remaining parts taken from reference TRBV28 and TRBJ2-7, reads DVKVTQSSRYLVKRTGEKVFLECVQDMDHENMFWYRQDPGLGLRLIYFSYDVKMKEKGDIPEGYSVSREKKERFSLILESASTNQTSMYLCASSLTGVGSYEQYFGPGTRLTVT.